This TCR beta chain was retrieved from a study of OX40 agonist ivuxolimab in advanced cancers. Study at large: Patients were dosed with the agonistic anti-OX40 (CD134) antibody ivuxolimab. Three patients responded partially, comprising one with hepatocellular carcinoma and two with cutaneous melanoma.

Sequencing was performed with immunoSEQ multiplex PCR; in TCRdb, only in-frame clones are kept and a portion is missing. The sample carries 60,000 to 80,000 clones, around 83% recorded once. Per the germline V gene, CDR1 is SGHRS and CDR2 is YFSETQ. This CDR3 region has 13 residues. The germline V and J ends were trimmed by 2 bases and 3 bases, with 8 bases remaining between them. Worth noting for this clone: Its matching antigen is unknown.

Study findings and constraints: The authors did not determine the antigen specificity of the expanded peripheral T cells. CD4+ and CD8+ blood T cells expanded clonally by week 6 at 0.1 to 3.0 mg/kg.

The clonotype originates from an adult with an advanced solid tumor such as melanoma, head and neck, liver or kidney cancer. J is TRBJ1-2 and V is TRBV5-1; D unresolved. Specimen: CD4+ or CD8+ T cells sorted from blood, collected in a trial of the OX40 agonist ivuxolimab. The CDR3: CASSFGDYYGYTF. Here the CDR3 DNA reads TGCGCCAGCAGCTTTGGCGACTACTATGGCTACACCTTC. The full variable domain, rest sourced from reference TRBV5-1 and TRBJ1-2, is KAGVTQTPRYLIKTRGQQVTLSCSPISGHRSVSWYQQTPGQGLQFLFEYFSETQRNKGNFPGRFSGRQFSNSRSEMNVSTLELGDSALYLCASSFGDYYGYTFGSGTRLTVV.